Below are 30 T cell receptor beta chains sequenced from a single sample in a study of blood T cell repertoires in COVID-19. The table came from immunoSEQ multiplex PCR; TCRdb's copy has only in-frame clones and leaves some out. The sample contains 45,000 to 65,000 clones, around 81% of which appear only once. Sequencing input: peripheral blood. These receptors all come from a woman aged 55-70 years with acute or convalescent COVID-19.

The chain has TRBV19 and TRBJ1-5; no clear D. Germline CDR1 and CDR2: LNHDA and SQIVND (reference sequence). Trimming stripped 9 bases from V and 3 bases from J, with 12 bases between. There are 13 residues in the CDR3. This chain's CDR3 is CASANSNNQPQHF. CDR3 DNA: TGTGCCAGCGCTAACAGTAACAATCAGCCCCAGCATTTT.

The CDR3 DNA follows: TGTGCCAGCAGCCTAGAAGTTGGTCTACTCGGTAATGAGCAGTTCTTC. Translated, it gives CASSLEVGLLGNEQFF. This sequence joins TRBV3-1 (or the pseudogene TRBV3-2) and TRBJ2-1; D unclear. This CDR3 has 16 amino acids. Deletions cut 4 bases from V and 7 bases from J, with 20 bases between. Germline CDR1 and CDR2: LGHDT and YNNKEL (reference sequence).

The DNA of the CDR3 is TGTGCCAGCAGCGTAGTTCTAACGGGGAACACTGAAGCTTTCTTT. Protein sequence: CASSVVLTGNTEAFF. The rearrangement uses TRBV9 and TRBJ1-1, with D unresolved. Germline V gives CDR1 SGDLS, CDR2 YYNGEE. The CDR3 runs to 15 residues. V was shortened by 0 bases and J by 1 base, with 10 bases between the two germline ends.

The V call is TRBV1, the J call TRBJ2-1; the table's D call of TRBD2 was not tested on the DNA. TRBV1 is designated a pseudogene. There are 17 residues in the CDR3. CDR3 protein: CTSSRDARDSWRDEQFF. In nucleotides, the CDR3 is TGCACCAGCAGCCGGGACGCTCGGGACTCTTGGCGCGATGAGCAGTTCTTC.

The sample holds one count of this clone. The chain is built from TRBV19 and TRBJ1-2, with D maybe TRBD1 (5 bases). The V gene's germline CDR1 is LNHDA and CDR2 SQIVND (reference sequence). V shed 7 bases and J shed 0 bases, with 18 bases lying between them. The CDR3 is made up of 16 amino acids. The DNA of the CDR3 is TGTGCCAGTAAGGAGACTGGGTGGGGCTCTAACTATGGCTACACCTTC. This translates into CASKETGWGSNYGYTF.

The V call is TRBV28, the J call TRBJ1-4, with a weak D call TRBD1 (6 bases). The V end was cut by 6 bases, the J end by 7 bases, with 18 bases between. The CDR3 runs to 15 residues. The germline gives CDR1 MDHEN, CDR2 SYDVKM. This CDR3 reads CASRIVTGMGEKLFF. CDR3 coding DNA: TGTGCCAGCAGGATAGTTACAGGGATGGGTGAAAAACTGTTTTTT.

CDR3 DNA: TGTGCCAGCAGCCAGTCAGGGGGCGGATATACGCAGTATTTT. Its protein product is CASSQSGGGYTQYF. This chain links TRBV28 with TRBJ2-3; 8 bases align to TRBD1. The CDR3 spans 14 residues. J gave up 7 bases and V 6 bases, and 9 bases lay outside the gene matches. Per the germline V gene, CDR1 is MDHEN and CDR2 is SYDVKM.

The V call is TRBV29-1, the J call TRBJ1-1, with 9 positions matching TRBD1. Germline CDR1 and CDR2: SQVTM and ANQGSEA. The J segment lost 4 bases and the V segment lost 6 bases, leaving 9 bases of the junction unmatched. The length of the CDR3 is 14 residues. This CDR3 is CSVTSRTGATEAFF. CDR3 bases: TGCAGCGTAACGAGCCGGACAGGGGCCACTGAAGCTTTCTTT.

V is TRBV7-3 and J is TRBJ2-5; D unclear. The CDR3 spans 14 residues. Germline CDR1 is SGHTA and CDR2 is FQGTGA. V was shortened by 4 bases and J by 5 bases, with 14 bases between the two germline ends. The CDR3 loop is CASSSAAPGETQYF. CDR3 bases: TGTGCCAGCAGCTCCGCGGCGCCTGGGGAGACCCAGTACTTC.

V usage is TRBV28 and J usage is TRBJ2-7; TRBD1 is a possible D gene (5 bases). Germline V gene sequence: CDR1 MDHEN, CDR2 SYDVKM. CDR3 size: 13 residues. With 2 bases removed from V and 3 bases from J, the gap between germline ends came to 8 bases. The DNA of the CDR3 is TGTGCCAGCAGTTTAGCAGGGCTCTACGAGCAGTACTTC. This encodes CASSLAGLYEQYF.

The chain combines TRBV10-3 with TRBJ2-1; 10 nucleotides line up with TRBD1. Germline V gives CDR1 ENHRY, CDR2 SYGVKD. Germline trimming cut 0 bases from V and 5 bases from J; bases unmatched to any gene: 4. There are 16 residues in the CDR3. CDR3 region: CAISESGQGSDNEQFF. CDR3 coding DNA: TGTGCCATCAGTGAGTCGGGACAGGGGTCCGACAATGAGCAGTTCTTC.

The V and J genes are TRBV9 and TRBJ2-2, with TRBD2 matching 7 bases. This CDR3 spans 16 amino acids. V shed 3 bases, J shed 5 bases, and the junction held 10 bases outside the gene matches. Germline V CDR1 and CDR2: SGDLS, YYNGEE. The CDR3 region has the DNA TGTGCCAGCAGCGCTACCGGGACGGGACTAACCGGGGAGCTGTTTTTT. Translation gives CASSATGTGLTGELFF.

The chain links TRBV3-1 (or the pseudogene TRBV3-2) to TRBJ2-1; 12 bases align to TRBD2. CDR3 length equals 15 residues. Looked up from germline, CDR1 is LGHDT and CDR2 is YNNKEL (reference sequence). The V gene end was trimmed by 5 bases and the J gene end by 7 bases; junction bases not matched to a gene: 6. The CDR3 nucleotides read TGTGCCAGCAGCTTACTAGCGGGGGGCTCTAATGAGCAGTTCTTC. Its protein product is CASSLLAGGSNEQFF.

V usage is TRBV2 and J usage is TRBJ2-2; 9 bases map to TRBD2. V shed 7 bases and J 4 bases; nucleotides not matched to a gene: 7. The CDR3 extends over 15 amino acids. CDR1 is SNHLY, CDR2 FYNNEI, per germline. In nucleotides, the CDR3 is TGTGCCAGCAATGTAGCGGGGGCGGGCACCGGGGAGCTGTTTTTT. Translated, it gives CASNVAGAGTGELFF.

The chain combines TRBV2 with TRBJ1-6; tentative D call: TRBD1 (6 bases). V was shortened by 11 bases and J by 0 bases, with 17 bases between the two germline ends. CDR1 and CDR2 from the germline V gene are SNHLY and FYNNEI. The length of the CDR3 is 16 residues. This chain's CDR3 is CAVGGALSSYNSPLHF. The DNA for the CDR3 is TGTGCCGTCGGGGGGGCCCTGAGCTCCTATAATTCACCCCTCCACTTT. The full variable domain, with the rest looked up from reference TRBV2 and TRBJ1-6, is EPEVTQTPSHQVTQMGQEVILRCVPISNHLYFYWYRQILGQKVEFLVSFYNNEISEKSEIFDDQFSVERPDGSNFTLKIRSTKLEDSAMYFCAVGGALSSYNSPLHFGNGTRLTVT.

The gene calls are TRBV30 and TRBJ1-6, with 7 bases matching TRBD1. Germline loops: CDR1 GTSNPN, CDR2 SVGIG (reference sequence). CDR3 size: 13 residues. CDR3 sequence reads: CAGGGYYNSPLHF. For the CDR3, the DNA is TGTGCTGGAGGGGGCTACTATAATTCACCCCTCCACTTT.

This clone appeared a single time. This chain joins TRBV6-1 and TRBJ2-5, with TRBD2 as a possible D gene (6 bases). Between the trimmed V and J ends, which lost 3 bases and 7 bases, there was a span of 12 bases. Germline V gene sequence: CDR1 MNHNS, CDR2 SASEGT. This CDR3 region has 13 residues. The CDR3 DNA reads TGTGCCAGCAGTGAGGGGGGTTTCGGGACCCAGTACTTC. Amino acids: CASSEGGFGTQYF.

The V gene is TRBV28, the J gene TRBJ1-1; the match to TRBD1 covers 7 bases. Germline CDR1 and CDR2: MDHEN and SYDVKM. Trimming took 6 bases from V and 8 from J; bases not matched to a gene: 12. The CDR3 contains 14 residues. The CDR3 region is CASRAGTDKLEAFF. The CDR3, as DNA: TGTGCCAGCAGGGCTGGGACAGACAAGTTAGAAGCTTTCTTT.

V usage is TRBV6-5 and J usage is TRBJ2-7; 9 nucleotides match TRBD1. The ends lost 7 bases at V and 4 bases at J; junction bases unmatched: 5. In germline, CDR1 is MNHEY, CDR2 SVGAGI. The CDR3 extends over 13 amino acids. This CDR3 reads CASTGQGRYEQYF. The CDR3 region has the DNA TGTGCCAGCACCGGACAGGGGAGGTACGAGCAGTACTTC.

The CDR3 sequence is CASRGQGAKNEQFF. The DNA of the CDR3 is TGTGCCAGCAGGGGACAGGGGGCTAAAAATGAGCAGTTCTTC. The chain uses TRBV27 and TRBJ2-1; TRBD1 matches 12 bases. The CDR3 is made up of 14 amino acids. After removal of 6 bases from V and 7 bases from J, the junction contained 4 bases not matched to a gene. The germline gives CDR1 MNHEY, CDR2 SMNVEV (reference sequence).

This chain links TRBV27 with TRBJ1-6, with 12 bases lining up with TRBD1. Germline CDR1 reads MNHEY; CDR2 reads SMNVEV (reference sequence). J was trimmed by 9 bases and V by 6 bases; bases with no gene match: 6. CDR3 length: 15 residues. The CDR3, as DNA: TGTGCCAGCAGCCGGGACAGGGGGCTTCGTTCACCCCTCCACTTT. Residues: CASSRDRGLRSPLHF.

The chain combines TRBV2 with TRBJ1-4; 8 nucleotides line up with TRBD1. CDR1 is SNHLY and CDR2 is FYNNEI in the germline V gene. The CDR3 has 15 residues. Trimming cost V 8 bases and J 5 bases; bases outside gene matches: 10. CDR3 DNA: TGTGCCAGCCGCAGACAGGGGTCAAAGAATGAAAAACTGTTTTTT. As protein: CASRRQGSKNEKLFF.

This chain's CDR3 is CASSSSGGRRHEQYF. CDR3 coding DNA: TGTGCCAGCAGTTCCAGTGGCGGGAGGCGACACGAGCAGTACTTC. V gene TRBV6-6 combines with J gene TRBJ2-7, with 8 bases that match TRBD2. There are 15 residues in the CDR3. J was trimmed by 5 bases and V by 4 bases; bases with no gene match: 10. CDR1 and CDR2 from the germline V gene are MNHNY and SVGAGI (reference sequence).

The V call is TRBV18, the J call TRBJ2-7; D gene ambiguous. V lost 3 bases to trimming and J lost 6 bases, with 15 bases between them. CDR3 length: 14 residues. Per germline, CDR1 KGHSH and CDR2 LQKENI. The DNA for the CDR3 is TGTGCCAGCTCACCTGCGACAACCTCTGCCGAGCAGTACTTC. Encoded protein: CASSPATTSAEQYF.

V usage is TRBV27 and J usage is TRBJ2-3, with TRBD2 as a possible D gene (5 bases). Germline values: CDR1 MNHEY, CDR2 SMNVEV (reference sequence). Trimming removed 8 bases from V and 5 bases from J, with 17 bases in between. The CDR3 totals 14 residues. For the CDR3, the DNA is TGTGCCAGCTGGACTGCTTCCTCGAAAGATACGCAGTATTTT. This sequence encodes CASWTASSKDTQYF.

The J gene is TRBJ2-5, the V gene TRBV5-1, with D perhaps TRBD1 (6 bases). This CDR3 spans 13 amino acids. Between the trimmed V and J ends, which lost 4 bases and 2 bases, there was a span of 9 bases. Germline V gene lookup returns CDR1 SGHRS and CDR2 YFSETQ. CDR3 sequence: CASSQDSQETQYF. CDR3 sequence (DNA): TGCGCCAGCAGCCAGGACAGTCAAGAGACCCAGTACTTC.

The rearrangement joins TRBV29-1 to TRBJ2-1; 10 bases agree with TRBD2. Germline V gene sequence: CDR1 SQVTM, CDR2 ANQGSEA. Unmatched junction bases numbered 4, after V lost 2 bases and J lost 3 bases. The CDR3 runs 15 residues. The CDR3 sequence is CSVEPLAGVYNEQFF. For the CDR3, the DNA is TGCAGCGTTGAACCCCTAGCGGGAGTCTACAATGAGCAGTTCTTC.

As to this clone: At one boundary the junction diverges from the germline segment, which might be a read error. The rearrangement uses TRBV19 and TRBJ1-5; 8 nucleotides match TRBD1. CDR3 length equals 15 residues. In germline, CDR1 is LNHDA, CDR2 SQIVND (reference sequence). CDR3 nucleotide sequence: TGTGCGAGTATGGGGTGGGGACAGGCCAATCAGCCCCAGCATTTT. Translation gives CASMGWGQANQPQHF.

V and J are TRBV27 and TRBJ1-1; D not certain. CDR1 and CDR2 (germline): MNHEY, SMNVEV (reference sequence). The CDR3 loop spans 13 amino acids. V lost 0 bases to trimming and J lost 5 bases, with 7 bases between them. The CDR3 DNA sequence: TGTGCCAGCAGTTTATCAGTCGGGACTGAAGCTTTCTTT. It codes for CASSLSVGTEAFF.

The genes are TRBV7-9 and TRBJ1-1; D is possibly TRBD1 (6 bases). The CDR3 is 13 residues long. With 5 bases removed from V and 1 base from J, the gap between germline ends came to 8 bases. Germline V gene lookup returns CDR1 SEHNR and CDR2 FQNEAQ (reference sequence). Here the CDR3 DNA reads TGTGCCAGCAGCAGGGGACAGAACACTGAAGCTTTCTTT. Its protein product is CASSRGQNTEAFF.